This T cell receptor (beta chain) comes out of a study of control samples from healthy donors and cancer patients. Assay: immunoSEQ multiplex PCR; the TCRdb copy retains only in-frame clones and omits some. The table lists approximately 120,000 clones, just over 90% of them singletons. The specimen sequenced was blood. This clonotype was sampled from a human donor in good health. The donor label of this sample is uncertain.

In DNA form, the CDR3 reads TGTGCCAGCAGCCAAGAGCCAGAGGAGCAGTACTTC. Translating gives CASSQEPEEQYF. V and J are TRBV4-2 and TRBJ2-7, with D unclear. The germline V gene has CDR1 LGHNA and CDR2 YNFKEQ. V was cut by 0 bases and J by 7 bases, with 7 bases left in between. The CDR3 extends over 12 amino acids.